These 10 T cell receptor beta chains were all obtained from the same sample, sequenced in a study of blood T cell repertoires in COVID-19 (dated by TCRdb to about 2020). The library was generated by the immunoSEQ multiplex PCR assay. Drawn from immuneACCESS, this table holds only the in-frame rearrangements with V and J called that TCRdb kept. Clones are partly lost; checked studies trace under half to an unresolved V gene and leave the rest unexplained. The sample data list over 400,000 clones, and around 90% of these were observed just once. The top ten clones comprise roughly 8.3% of the sample. Sequenced input: peripheral blood. The receptor source for this set is a woman aged 50 to 60 with COVID-19, enrolled during active disease.

This sequence joins TRBV4-1 and TRBJ2-7, with 8 positions matching TRBD2. CDR1 is MGHRA, CDR2 YSYEKL, per germline. Trimming removed 3 bases from V and 1 base from J; junction bases left unmatched: 5. The CDR3 is made up of 15 amino acids. CDR3 loop: CASSQVGGVSYEQYF. As DNA, the CDR3 is TGCGCCAGCAGCCAGGTCGGGGGGGTATCCTACGAGCAGTACTTC.

Remarks on this clone: At the DNA level, this CDR3 is encoded by other sequences in the same sample as well. J is TRBJ1-4 and V is TRBV5-4, with TRBD1 matching over 7 bases. CDR1 is SGHNT and CDR2 is YYREEE in the germline V gene (reference sequence). V lost 4 bases to trimming and J lost 2 bases; unmatched junction nucleotides: 5. The CDR3 runs 15 residues. The CDR3 DNA follows: TGTGCCAGCAGCCCCAGACAGGGCACTAATGAAAAACTGTTTTTT. Translation gives CASSPRQGTNEKLFF. Using reference TRBV5-4 and TRBJ1-4 for the parts outside the CDR3, the full variable domain is ETGVTQSPTHLIKTRGQQVTLRCSSQSGHNTVSWYQQALGQGPQFIFQYYREEENGRGNFPPRFSGLQFPNYSSELNVNALELDDSALYLCASSPRQGTNEKLFFGSGTQLSVL.

The J gene is TRBJ2-3, the V gene TRBV6-1, with TRBD2 matching 8 bases. The CDR3 runs to 16 residues. Germline CDR1 reads MNHNS; CDR2 reads SASEGT. With 1 base clipped from V and 1 base from J, the junction kept 4 bases outside the gene matches. CDR3 DNA sequence: TGTGCCAGCAGTGAAGTATTGCGGGGGGGCACAGATACGCAGTATTTT. Its translation is CASSEVLRGGTDTQYF.

The rearrangement links TRBV2 to TRBJ2-1; maybe TRBD2 (5 bases). Germline CDR1 reads SNHLY; CDR2 reads FYNNEI. V dropped 5 bases and J dropped 7 bases, with 24 bases sitting between them. CDR3 size: 17 residues. The DNA for the CDR3 is TGTGCCAGCAGTCCGAGCACGGCCGCCGGGGTCCTAAATGAGCAGTTCTTC. As protein: CASSPSTAAGVLNEQFF.

The gene calls are TRBV19 and TRBJ1-1; a weak D match, TRBD1 (5 bases). Deletions cut 4 bases from V and 7 bases from J, with 13 bases between. This CDR3 is built from 13 residues. Germline CDR1 reads LNHDA; CDR2 reads SQIVND (reference sequence). The CDR3 here is CASSKGWGDEAFF. CDR3 nucleotides: TGTGCCAGTAGTAAAGGATGGGGGGATGAAGCTTTCTTT.

This clone has only one observation. The chain's CDR3 is CASRGTGYREKLFF. CDR3 coding DNA: TGTGCCAGCAGGGGTACAGGGTATCGAGAAAAACTGTTTTTT. The chain uses TRBV6-5 and TRBJ1-4; D possibly corresponds to TRBD1 (6 bases). The CDR3 has 14 amino acids. The V and J ends lost 6 bases and 8 bases respectively, with 16 bases between them. Germline V gives CDR1 MNHEY, CDR2 SVGAGI.

This clone was found once. This chain joins TRBV5-4 and TRBJ2-1; D perhaps matches TRBD1 (6 bases). The CDR3 spans 15 residues. Germline V gives CDR1 SGHNT, CDR2 YYREEE (reference sequence). Trimming cost V 5 bases and J 2 bases, with 14 bases left between them. Here the CDR3 reads CASSPRTATYNEQFF. Here the CDR3 DNA reads TGTGCCAGCAGTCCGAGGACAGCGACCTACAATGAGCAGTTCTTC.

V usage is TRBV29-1 and J usage is TRBJ2-1, with 7 bases that match TRBD2. Germline-derived CDR1 and CDR2 are SQVTM and ANQGSEA. The CDR3 runs to 15 residues. The trim removed 7 bases at V and 7 bases at J, leaving 16 bases unmatched. The CDR3 bases are TGCAGCGCCGCGGCCCCGCCTAGCGGTAGGAATGAGCAGTTCTTC. Translation: CSAAAPPSGRNEQFF.

V is TRBV2 and J is TRBJ1-1; no firm D call. The CDR3 is made up of 11 amino acids. The V and J ends lost 3 bases and 9 bases respectively, with 8 bases between them. Germline lookup yields CDR1 SNHLY and CDR2 FYNNEI. For the CDR3, the DNA is TGTGCCAGCAGTGATGGTAGAAAAGCTTTCTTT. It specifies CASSDGRKAFF.

The chain uses TRBV9 and TRBJ2-3, with TRBD2 matching over 7 bases. There are 14 residues in the CDR3. With 2 bases clipped from V and 2 bases from J, the junction kept 2 bases outside the gene matches. CDR1 is SGDLS and CDR2 is YYNGEE in the germline V gene. The CDR3 loop reads CASSVSGDTDTQYF. The CDR3 DNA sequence: TGTGCCAGCAGCGTCAGCGGGGACACAGATACGCAGTATTTT.